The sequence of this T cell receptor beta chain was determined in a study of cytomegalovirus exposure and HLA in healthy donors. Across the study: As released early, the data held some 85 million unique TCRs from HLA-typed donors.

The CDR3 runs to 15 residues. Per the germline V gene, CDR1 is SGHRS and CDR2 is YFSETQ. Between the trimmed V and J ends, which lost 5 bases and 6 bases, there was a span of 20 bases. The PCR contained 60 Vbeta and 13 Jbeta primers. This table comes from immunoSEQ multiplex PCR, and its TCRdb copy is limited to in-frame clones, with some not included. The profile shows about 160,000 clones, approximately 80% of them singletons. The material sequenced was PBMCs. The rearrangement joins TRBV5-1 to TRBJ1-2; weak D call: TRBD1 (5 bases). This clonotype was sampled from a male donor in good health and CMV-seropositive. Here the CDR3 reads CASRRDSMRDNGYTF. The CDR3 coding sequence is TGCGCCAGCAGGCGCGACAGCATGCGGGATAATGGCTACACCTTC.